One and the same sample provided the 20 T cell receptor beta chains below, sequenced in a study of cytomegalovirus exposure and HLA in healthy donors. PCR employed 60 Vbeta and 13 Jbeta primers. Data came from immunoSEQ multiplex PCR; TCRdb stores just in-frame clones and leaves some out. The repertoire holds approximately 130,000 clones, with around nine tenths as singletons. Sequencing was carried out using PBMCs. These receptors all come from a woman aged 30 to 39 in good health and CMV-seronegative.

The chain joins TRBV28 to TRBJ2-1; TRBD2 matches at 12 bases. CDR1 MDHEN and CDR2 SYDVKM come from the germline V gene. CDR3 length equals 15 residues. V shed 7 bases, J shed 11 bases, and the junction held 12 bases outside the gene matches. The CDR3 DNA reads TGTGCCAGCAACCCTTCTAGCGGGGGGGTCATACAGCAGTTCTTC. It yields the protein CASNPSSGGVIQQFF.

The chain carries TRBV6-6 and TRBJ2-1, with 7 nucleotides matching TRBD2. Germline lookup yields CDR1 MNHNY and CDR2 SVGAGI (reference sequence). V lost 5 bases and J lost 8; bases outside the gene matches: 12. CDR3 length: 15 amino acids. Here the CDR3 reads CASSVTSVRRDEQFF. The DNA for the CDR3 is TGTGCCAGCAGTGTAACTAGCGTCCGGCGTGATGAGCAGTTCTTC.

The chain links TRBV5-6 to TRBJ2-5, with TRBD2 matching 8 bases. J gave up 5 bases and V 0 bases, and 9 bases lay outside the gene matches. The CDR3 sequence is 16 residues long. Germline loops: CDR1 SGHDT, CDR2 YYEEEE. In DNA, the CDR3 is TGTGCCAGCAGCTTGGCCGGGGGGGCGCGTAGGGAGACCCAGTACTTC. This gives the protein CASSLAGGARRETQYF.

The chain couples TRBV5-6 to TRBJ1-2, with TRBD1 matching 7 bases. The CDR3 totals 16 residues. Germline V gives CDR1 SGHDT, CDR2 YYEEEE. V was pared by 0 bases and J by 3 bases, with 8 bases of the junction left unmatched. CDR3 sequence reads: CASSLGPEGAYYGYTF. In nucleotides, the CDR3 is TGTGCCAGCAGCTTGGGTCCGGAGGGGGCCTACTATGGCTACACCTTC. Full variable domain (remainder filled in from reference TRBV5-6 and TRBJ1-2): DAGVTQSPTHLIKTRGQQVTLRCSPKSGHDTVSWYQQALGQGPQFIFQYYEEEERQRGNFPDRFSGHQFPNYSSELNVNALLLGDSALYLCASSLGPEGAYYGYTFGSGTRLTVV.

The chain carries TRBV11-2 and TRBJ2-7; 8 nucleotides line up with TRBD1. The CDR3 runs to 16 residues. The junction had 9 bases not matched to a gene; V was cut back by 5 bases and J by 0 bases. Germline CDR1 reads SGHAT; CDR2 reads FQNNGV. Written as DNA, the CDR3 is TGTGCCAGCAGCCCCGCAGGGGGCCGATTCTCCTACGAGCAGTACTTC. It specifies CASSPAGGRFSYEQYF.

V usage is TRBV7-6 and J usage is TRBJ1-2; D is ambiguous. The length of the CDR3 is 13 residues. The V gene lost 1 base and the J gene lost 4 bases, with 7 bases spanning the gap. Germline V lookup: CDR1 SGHVS, CDR2 FNYEAQ. The CDR3 DNA reads TGTGCCAGCAGCTTAGGAGGCCCCTATGGCTACACCTTC. Translation gives CASSLGGPYGYTF.

This chain uses TRBV28 with TRBJ2-7; 7 nucleotides align to TRBD1. J lost 3 bases, V lost 1 base, and 9 bases had no gene match. CDR3 length: 16 amino acids. The germline V gene has CDR1 MDHEN and CDR2 SYDVKM. The CDR3 is CASSLFLGRDSYEQYF. CDR3 DNA sequence: TGTGCCAGCAGTTTATTTCTGGGACGGGACAGCTACGAGCAGTACTTC.

The gene calls are TRBV25-1 and TRBJ2-7, with 14 bases matching TRBD2. The CDR3 sequence is 17 residues long. J was trimmed by 6 bases and V by 4 bases; bases with no gene match: 11. CDR1 and CDR2 from the germline V gene are MGHDK and SYGVNS. In nucleotides, the CDR3 is TGTGCCAGCAGTGGATCTATGGGACTAGCGGGGGATATCGAGCAGTACTTC. Translated, it gives CASSGSMGLAGDIEQYF.

The genes are TRBV4-3 and TRBJ2-7; TRBD1 might be the D (7 bases). The CDR3 runs 15 residues. The V end was cut by 1 base, the J end by 6 bases, with 16 bases between. Germline values: CDR1 LGHNA, CDR2 YSLEER. The CDR3 DNA is TGCGCCAGCAGCCAAGTATCGACAGGGACTGGCGAGCAGTACTTC. This encodes CASSQVSTGTGEQYF.

The chain has TRBV6-1 and TRBJ2-5, with TRBD1 identical over 7 bases. TRBJ2-7 matches the DNA end more closely, so the J call is doubtful. Germline CDR1 reads MNHNS; CDR2 reads SASEGT. CDR3 length: 14 residues. The DNA for the CDR3 is TGTGCCAGCAGTGGACAGGGTAATTCCTACGAGCAGTACTTC. The encoded protein is CASSGQGNSYEQYF.

This clone was counted once. This chain connects TRBV5-1 to TRBJ2-7; perhaps TRBD2 as D (6 bases). V dropped 0 bases and J dropped 7 bases, with 20 bases sitting between them. Germline CDR1 and CDR2: SGHRS and YFSETQ. The CDR3 covers 16 residues. CDR3 region: CASSLVVGGWIGEQYF. The DNA of the CDR3 is TGCGCCAGCAGCTTGGTCGTGGGGGGATGGATTGGAGAGCAGTACTTC.

This clone was counted once. The gene calls are TRBV6-6 and TRBJ2-1; D ambiguous. The CDR3 has 15 residues. Germline assignment: CDR1 MNHNY and CDR2 SVGAGI (reference sequence). The V end was cut by 2 bases, the J end by 0 bases, with 8 bases between. The CDR3, as DNA: TGTGCCAGCAGTTACGGGCGCCCCTCCTACAATGAGCAGTTCTTC. Residues: CASSYGRPSYNEQFF.

V is TRBV6-1 and J is TRBJ1-1; D not resolved. The CDR3 has 14 residues. With 6 bases removed from V and 1 base from J, the gap between germline ends came to 12 bases. Looked up from germline, CDR1 is MNHNS and CDR2 is SASEGT. Here the CDR3 DNA reads TGTGCCAGCAGGAAAAATGAGGAGAACACTGAAGCTTTCTTT. Its protein product is CASRKNEENTEAFF.

The chain has TRBV6-4 and TRBJ2-3; 11 bases line up with TRBD2. CDR1 MRHNA and CDR2 SNTAGT come from the germline V gene. The length of the CDR3 is 19 residues. V trimming: 0 bases; J trimming: 4 bases; junction bases outside the gene matches: 12. CDR3 sequence: CASSDSMGSGGAPPDTQYF. The CDR3 DNA reads as TGTGCCAGCAGTGACTCGATGGGTAGCGGGGGGGCCCCGCCAGATACGCAGTATTTT.

This clone was detected once. This chain uses TRBV21-1 with TRBJ2-3; TRBD2, as called in the table, went unchecked against the DNA. TRBV21-1 has pseudogene status. The CDR3 is 16 residues long. The CDR3 sequence is CASSKGEGGSTDTQYF. The DNA for the CDR3 is TGTGCCAGCAGCAAAGGGGAGGGAGGGAGCACAGATACGCAGTATTTT.

This sequence joins TRBV4-3 and TRBJ1-1, with D unclear. The CDR3 extends over 15 amino acids. V lost 0 bases and J 0 bases, leaving 8 bases between the germline ends. Per germline, CDR1 LGHNA and CDR2 YSLEER. In DNA form, the CDR3 reads TGCGCCAGCAGCCAAGAGATTCCTATGAACACTGAAGCTTTCTTT. Translating gives CASSQEIPMNTEAFF.

This chain links TRBV28 with TRBJ1-6, with 7 bases matching TRBD1. The CDR3 sequence is 13 residues long. The ends lost 6 bases at V and 6 bases at J; junction bases unmatched: 2. The germline V gene has CDR1 MDHEN and CDR2 SYDVKM. CDR3 sequence reads: CASRGQTNSPLHF. Here the CDR3 DNA reads TGTGCCAGCAGGGGACAGACTAATTCACCCCTCCACTTT.

The chain uses TRBV7-9 and TRBJ2-7; D is unclear. The CDR3 loop spans 12 amino acids. Per germline, CDR1 SEHNR and CDR2 FQNEAQ (reference sequence). With 3 bases removed from V and 3 bases from J, the gap between germline ends came to 6 bases. CDR3 in amino acids: CASSLSGYEQYF. CDR3 nucleotide sequence: TGTGCCAGCAGCTTGTCCGGCTACGAGCAGTACTTC.

In its sample, this clone was seen once. The genes are TRBV12-5 and TRBJ2-2; 8 nucleotides line up with TRBD1. Trimming cost V 2 bases and J 3 bases; bases outside gene matches: 8. The CDR3 contains 17 residues. Looked up from germline, CDR1 is LGHNT and CDR2 is FRNRAP. CDR3 coding DNA: TGTGCTAGTGGTTTGATAGTTGGACAGGGCGACACCGGGGAGCTGTTTTTT. It specifies CASGLIVGQGDTGELFF.

The chain employs TRBV4-3 and TRBJ1-4, with D maybe TRBD1 (5 bases). Between the trimmed V and J ends, which lost 3 bases and 7 bases, there was a span of 12 bases. Germline V gene data show CDR1 as LGHNA and CDR2 as YSLEER. The CDR3 length is 14 residues. In nucleotides, the CDR3 is TGCGCCAGCAGCCAGGGGGGATTTGGTGAAAAACTGTTTTTT. Translated, it gives CASSQGGFGEKLFF.